These T cell receptor beta chains were read from a single sample in a study of vaccination effects on CD4 cells after COVID-19. Profiled with immunoSEQ multiplex PCR; TCRdb holds only in-frame clones, not every one. The data hold tens of thousands of clones, with 69% observed a single time. No antigen has been assigned to these receptors. The sequenced sample was CD4+ T cells from PBMCs cultured with SARS-CoV-2 spike peptides, obtained before COVID-19 vaccination. The source is a human donor who had a prior SARS-CoV-2 infection. Each CDR3 is given with its conserved first and last residue. D genes are given only for firm matches. Rows may omit the clone size; those that give it use once, few, many or a size class.

clone_size: few; v_call: TRBV24-1; j_call: TRBJ2-1; d_call: TRBD2; cdr3_aa: CATSDETLAGVINEQFF; cdr3_nt: TGTGCCACCAGTGATGAGACTCTAGCGGGAGTGATCAATGAGCAGTTCTTC
clone_size: .; v_call: TRBV7-3; j_call: TRBJ2-2; d_call: .; cdr3_aa: CASSPNTGELFF; cdr3_nt: TGTGCCAGCAGCCCGAACACCGGGGAGCTGTTTTTT
clone_size: .; v_call: TRBV27; j_call: TRBJ1-1; d_call: .; cdr3_aa: CASSSHNPTEAFF; cdr3_nt: TGTGCCAGCAGTTCTCACAACCCAACTGAAGCTTTCTTT
clone_size: .; v_call: TRBV15; j_call: TRBJ2-7; d_call: TRBD2; cdr3_aa: CATSRGGITSGGYEQYF; cdr3_nt: TGTGCCACCAGCAGAGGGGGGATAACTAGCGGTGGGTACGAGCAGTACTTC
clone_size: few; v_call: TRBV5-4; j_call: TRBJ2-3; d_call: .; cdr3_aa: CASSIDQGYSDTQYF; cdr3_nt: TGTGCCAGCAGCATTGATCAGGGATACTCAGATACGCAGTATTTT
clone_size: .; v_call: TRBV27; j_call: TRBJ2-1; d_call: TRBD2; cdr3_aa: CASSPRTSSGPYNEQFF; cdr3_nt: TGTGCCAGCAGTCCAAGGACTAGCTCGGGACCTTACAATGAGCAGTTCTTC
clone_size: .; v_call: TRBV28; j_call: TRBJ1-2; d_call: .; cdr3_aa: CASSLNRYGYTF; cdr3_nt: TGTGCCAGCAGTTTGAACCGGTATGGCTACACCTTC
clone_size: .; v_call: TRBV21-1; j_call: TRBJ2-1; d_call: .; cdr3_aa: CASSKVLRGPHNEQFF; cdr3_nt: TGTGCCAGCAGCAAAGTACTGCGCGGACCTCACAATGAGCAGTTCTTC
clone_size: .; v_call: TRBV5-6; j_call: TRBJ2-3; d_call: .; cdr3_aa: CASSPWVAASTDTQYF; cdr3_nt: TGTGCCAGCAGCCCTTGGGTAGCGGCAAGCACAGATACGCAGTATTTT
clone_size: .; v_call: TRBV24-1; j_call: TRBJ2-3; d_call: .; cdr3_aa: CATSALAASTDTQYF; cdr3_nt: TGTGCCACCAGTGCGTTAGCGGCTAGCACAGATACGCAGTATTTT
clone_size: few; v_call: TRBV2; j_call: TRBJ1-2; d_call: .; cdr3_aa: CASSGGPNFYGYTF; cdr3_nt: TGTGCCAGCAGTGGAGGGCCCAATTTCTATGGCTACACCTTC
clone_size: .; v_call: TRBV7-9; j_call: TRBJ2-1; d_call: .; cdr3_aa: CASSLAGHSYNEQFF; cdr3_nt: TGTGCCAGCAGCTTAGCGGGACACTCCTACAATGAGCAGTTCTTC
clone_size: few; v_call: TRBV6-5; j_call: TRBJ1-2; d_call: TRBD1; cdr3_aa: CASSPKQGAGYGYTF; cdr3_nt: TGTGCCAGCAGTCCCAAACAGGGGGCTGGATATGGCTACACCTTC
clone_size: few; v_call: TRBV4-1; j_call: TRBJ1-6; d_call: TRBD1; cdr3_aa: CASSQERTGERNNSPLHF; cdr3_nt: TGCGCCAGCAGCCAAGAGCGGACAGGGGAAAGGAATAATTCACCCCTCCACTTT
clone_size: .; v_call: TRBV5-1; j_call: TRBJ2-2; d_call: TRBD2; cdr3_aa: CASSLRGLARNTGELFF; cdr3_nt: TGCGCCAGCAGCTTGAGGGGACTAGCGAGAAACACCGGGGAGCTGTTTTTT
clone_size: .; v_call: TRBV5-4; j_call: TRBJ2-1; d_call: .; cdr3_aa: CASSRDGSSYNEQFF; cdr3_nt: TGTGCCAGCAGCCGGGACGGGAGCTCCTACAATGAGCAGTTCTTC
clone_size: .; v_call: TRBV2; j_call: TRBJ1-4; d_call: .; cdr3_aa: CASKNRDQSEKLFF; cdr3_nt: TGTGCCAGCAAAAACCGGGACCAAAGCGAAAAACTGTTTTTT
clone_size: .; v_call: TRBV24-1; j_call: TRBJ2-1; d_call: .; cdr3_aa: CATSGMTAYNEQFF; cdr3_nt: TGTGCCACCAGTGGGATGACAGCCTACAATGAGCAGTTCTTC
clone_size: few; v_call: TRBV5-1; j_call: TRBJ2-7; d_call: .; cdr3_aa: CASSLGGSMTYEQYF; cdr3_nt: TGCGCCAGCAGCTTGGGTGGGAGCATGACCTACGAGCAGTACTTC
clone_size: .; v_call: TRBV5-4; j_call: TRBJ2-2; d_call: .; cdr3_aa: CASSSGLKRNTGELFF; cdr3_nt: TGTGCCAGCAGCTCTGGACTCAAAAGGAACACCGGGGAGCTGTTTTTT
clone_size: few; v_call: TRBV20-1; j_call: TRBJ1-2; d_call: TRBD1; cdr3_aa: CSAWDREGYTF; cdr3_nt: TGCAGTGCGTGGGACAGGGAAGGCTACACCTTC
clone_size: .; v_call: TRBV11-3; j_call: TRBJ2-1; d_call: TRBD1; cdr3_aa: CASSSRDRGDNEQFF; cdr3_nt: TGTGCCAGCAGCTCCCGGGACAGGGGAGACAATGAGCAGTTCTTC